This T cell receptor (beta chain) was recovered during a study of OX40 agonist ivuxolimab in advanced cancers. Study as a whole: At doses from 0.01 to 10 mg/kg, patients were given intravenous ivuxolimab every 2 weeks. Each dose-escalation patient presented with hepatocellular carcinoma, melanoma, renal cell or head and neck cancer.

Study-level results: Average numbers of expanded clones were greater in CD8+ T cells than in CD4+.

This clone has only a few counts. Antigen: not known. V dropped 3 bases and J dropped 3; count of bases not matched to a gene: 6. This CDR3 has 15 amino acids. Germline V gene lookup returns CDR1 KGHSH and CDR2 LQKENI. Repertoires were generated with immunoSEQ multiplex PCR, while TCRdb's copy carries only in-frame clones and drops some. Of under 20,000 clones in the sample, roughly 85% are singletons; the top ten hold about 20%. Sequencing was performed on CD4+ or CD8+ T cells sorted from blood, taken in a trial of the OX40 agonist ivuxolimab. This sequence was found in an adult with an advanced solid tumor such as melanoma, head and neck, liver or kidney cancer. The chain uses TRBV18 and TRBJ2-7; 9 bases map to TRBD1. CDR3 DNA sequence: TGTGCCAGCTCACCTGGACAGGGGACGGGCTACGAGCAGTACTTC. The encoded protein is CASSPGQGTGYEQYF.